These 23 T cell receptor beta chains share one sample of origin, sequenced in a study of shared clonotypes between healthy human individuals. TCRdb's copy holds only in-frame clones and misses some; the assay was immunoSEQ multiplex PCR. The profile shows some 550,000 clones, almost 97% of them singletons. Sequencing used naive CD4+ T cells sorted from blood. Subset reported: CD45RA+ positively selected. Receptor source: a woman aged 30 to 39 in good health.

The rearrangement links TRBV11-2 to TRBJ1-3; 8 bases are a match to TRBD1. CDR3 length: 17 residues. J was trimmed by 3 bases and V by 5 bases; bases with no gene match: 12. Germline V gene sequence: CDR1 SGHAT, CDR2 FQNNGV. The CDR3 region has the DNA TGTGCCAGCAGCCACCGCCGCCAGGGGGCTTTTGGAAACACCATATATTTT. It specifies CASSHRRQGAFGNTIYF. Looking up the rest from reference TRBV11-2 and TRBJ1-3 gives the full variable domain: EAGVAQSPRYKIIEKRQSVAFWCNPISGHATLYWYQQILGQGPKLLIQFQNNGVVDDSQLPKDRFSAERLKGVDSTLKIQPAKLEDSAVYLCASSHRRQGAFGNTIYFGEGSWLTVV.

The rearrangement uses TRBV19 and TRBJ1-5; no clear D. V shed 3 bases and J shed 4 bases, with 22 bases lying between them. The germline CDR1 and CDR2 sequences are LNHDA and SQIVND (reference sequence). The CDR3 totals 18 residues. The CDR3 spells CASSIGRQPDSLNQPQHF. The DNA of the CDR3 is TGTGCCAGTAGTATTGGACGGCAGCCCGACTCTCTAAATCAGCCCCAGCATTTT.

The CDR3 reads CASRWRGHQPQHF. In DNA, the CDR3 is TGTGCCAGCAGATGGCGCGGACATCAGCCCCAGCATTTT. This chain links TRBV2 with TRBJ1-5; the D is unclear. The V gene's germline CDR1 is SNHLY and CDR2 FYNNEI. Trimming removed 6 bases from V and 5 bases from J, with 11 bases in between. This CDR3 is built from 13 residues.

The chain links TRBV4-2 to TRBJ2-3; 7 bases fit TRBD2. Germline V gene lookup returns CDR1 LGHNA and CDR2 YNFKEQ. The CDR3 is made up of 16 amino acids. V dropped 0 bases and J dropped 1; count of bases not matched to a gene: 4. The CDR3 DNA reads TGTGCCAGCAGCCAAGAGGGTCTAGCGGGCACAGATACGCAGTATTTT. As protein: CASSQEGLAGTDTQYF.

The gene calls are TRBV6-6 and TRBJ2-5, with TRBD2 identical over 7 bases. CDR1 MNHNY and CDR2 SVGAGI come from the germline V gene (reference sequence). V lost 0 bases, J lost 5 bases, and 6 bases stayed unmatched. The CDR3 loop spans 15 amino acids. The CDR3 DNA reads as TGTGCCAGCAGTTACTCGAAGACTAGCTCGGAGACCCAGTACTTC. Translating it yields CASSYSKTSSETQYF.

This chain links TRBV19 with TRBJ1-4; no firm D call. Trimming removed 6 bases at V and 0 bases at J, with 20 bases between. CDR1 is LNHDA and CDR2 is SQIVND in the germline V gene (reference sequence). The CDR3 is 18 amino acids. The CDR3 reads CASSPTTVKLATNEKLFF. Written as DNA, the CDR3 is TGTGCCAGTAGCCCTACGACCGTGAAACTCGCAACTAATGAAAAACTGTTTTTT. The variable domain in full, with the rest retrieved from reference TRBV19 and TRBJ1-4, is DGGITQSPKYLFRKEGQNVTLSCEQNLNHDAMYWYRQDPGQGLRLIYYSQIVNDFQKGDIAEGYSVSREKKESFPLTVTSAQKNPTAFYLCASSPTTVKLATNEKLFFGSGTQLSVL.

The chain couples TRBV19 to TRBJ2-5; D ambiguous. Trimming stripped 3 bases from V and 0 bases from J, with 8 bases between. This CDR3 spans 14 amino acids. Germline CDR1 LNHDA, CDR2 SQIVND (reference sequence). The DNA for the CDR3 is TGTGCCAGTAGTATCAGCAGTCACCAAGAGACCCAGTACTTC. Its translation: CASSISSHQETQYF.

Comments on this clone: The same CDR3 also results from other DNA sequences found in this sample. The chain employs TRBV5-1 and TRBJ2-7; D call uncertain. V lost 0 bases, J lost 4 bases, and 5 bases lay in between. CDR1 and CDR2 from the germline V gene are SGHRS and YFSETQ. The CDR3 is made up of 12 amino acids. The CDR3: CASSLDNYEQYF. In DNA form, the CDR3 reads TGCGCCAGCAGCTTGGACAATTACGAGCAGTACTTC. The variable domain in full, with the rest retrieved from reference TRBV5-1 and TRBJ2-7, is KAGVTQTPRYLIKTRGQQVTLSCSPISGHRSVSWYQQTPGQGLQFLFEYFSETQRNKGNFPGRFSGRQFSNSRSEMNVSTLELGDSALYLCASSLDNYEQYFGPGTRLTVT.

This chain uses TRBV6-6 with TRBJ1-4; D gene unclear. Germline CDR1 MNHNY, CDR2 SVGAGI (reference sequence). CDR3 size: 14 residues. Deletions cut 2 bases from V and 5 bases from J, with 9 bases between. The CDR3 coding sequence is TGTGCCAGCAGTTACAGGGCAGTGAATGAAAAACTGTTTTTT. Protein product: CASSYRAVNEKLFF.

V usage is TRBV4-1 and J usage is TRBJ1-3; D remains ambiguous. This CDR3 contains 15 residues. In germline, CDR1 is MGHRA, CDR2 YSYEKL. Trimming shortened V by 3 bases and J by 0 bases, and 9 bases separated the two germline ends. The CDR3 loop is CASSQLQLSGNTIYF. The CDR3 DNA sequence: TGCGCCAGCAGCCAGTTACAGCTCTCTGGAAACACCATATATTTT.

CDR3 DNA sequence: TGTGCCACCGCCGACAGGGGTTCAGGGAACTATGGCTACACCTTC. It codes for CATADRGSGNYGYTF. J is TRBJ1-2 and V is TRBV6-1; TRBD1 agrees at 8 bases. Germline loops: CDR1 MNHNS, CDR2 SASEGT. The CDR3 is made up of 15 amino acids. V dropped 10 bases and J dropped 2; count of bases not matched to a gene: 12.

The rearrangement uses TRBV6-4 and TRBJ2-3; 10 bases are a match to TRBD2. The CDR3 has 16 amino acids. J was trimmed by 0 bases and V by 6 bases; bases with no gene match: 6. Germline V gene sequence: CDR1 MRHNA, CDR2 SNTAGT. The CDR3 DNA reads TGTGCCAGCAGCCTTCGGACTAGCGGTAGCACAGATACGCAGTATTTT. It specifies CASSLRTSGSTDTQYF.

This chain uses TRBV5-1 with TRBJ2-5, with TRBD2 matching over 7 bases. The last part of the DNA fits TRBJ2-7 better; the J call may be wrong. Germline V lookup: CDR1 SGHRS, CDR2 YFSETQ. This CDR3 region has 14 residues. The CDR3 here is CASSLSGISGEQYF. Written as DNA, the CDR3 is TGCGCCAGCAGCTTAAGCGGGATAAGTGGCGAGCAGTACTTC.

This chain joins TRBV28 and TRBJ2-1; D ambiguous. The CDR3 covers 12 residues. The ends were cut back, 5 bases at V and 4 bases at J, with 6 bases in the middle. Germline CDR1 MDHEN, CDR2 SYDVKM. The CDR3 spells CASSRRYNEQFF. CDR3 bases: TGTGCCAGCAGTAGGCGATACAATGAGCAGTTCTTC.

The rearrangement links TRBV6-6 to TRBJ1-6; 8 bases are shared with TRBD1. The CDR3 totals 16 residues. V shed 4 bases, J shed 8 bases, and the junction held 10 bases outside the gene matches. Germline loops: CDR1 MNHNY, CDR2 SVGAGI (reference sequence). The CDR3 spells CASSWSADRAHSPLHF. CDR3 nucleotide sequence: TGTGCCAGCAGTTGGTCAGCGGACAGGGCCCATTCACCCCTCCACTTT.

The CDR3 DNA reads TGTGCCAGCACCCGTGAACTGGGACATGAGCAGTTCTTC. As protein: CASTRELGHEQFF. The J gene is TRBJ2-1, the V gene TRBV7-2; D possibly matches TRBD1 or TRBD2 (5 bases each). Germline CDR1 and CDR2: SGHTA and FQGNSA. V was trimmed by 7 bases and J by 8 bases, leaving 15 bases between them. The CDR3 is made up of 13 amino acids.

The chain couples TRBV5-8 to TRBJ2-5, with TRBD1 identical over 7 bases. The CDR3 loop spans 16 amino acids. Losses at the gene ends were 3 bases for V and 1 base for J; bases not matched to a gene: 9. Looked up from germline, CDR1 is SGHTS and CDR2 is YDEGEE. The CDR3 is CASSSPRDSIQETQYF. In nucleotides, the CDR3 is TGTGCCAGCAGCTCACCAAGGGACAGCATCCAAGAGACCCAGTACTTC.

The chain joins TRBV28 to TRBJ1-4; D is perhaps TRBD1 (6 bases). The V end lost 8 bases, the J end lost 2 bases, and 9 bases lay between the germline ends. Germline V gives CDR1 MDHEN, CDR2 SYDVKM. The CDR3 extends over 13 amino acids. CDR3 loop: CASQGKTNEKLFF. In nucleotides, the CDR3 is TGTGCCAGCCAGGGGAAGACTAATGAAAAACTGTTTTTT.

This chain links TRBV21-1 with TRBJ1-5; the listed D gene, TRBD1, was not tested against the DNA. TRBV21-1 is noted as a pseudogene. CDR3 length: 20 amino acids. The CDR3 DNA reads TGTGCCAGCAGCAAAGTTACGAGACAGGGGCGAAACCATAGCAATCAGCCCCAGCATTTT. Translation gives CASSKVTRQGRNHSNQPQHF.

V and J are TRBV2 and TRBJ2-5; D is possibly TRBD2 (6 bases). V was cut by 6 bases and J by 12 bases, with 20 bases left in between. CDR3 length equals 13 residues. Germline V gives CDR1 SNHLY, CDR2 FYNNEI. The CDR3 sequence is CASSSTWGEWEYF. Written as DNA, the CDR3 is TGTGCCAGCAGCAGCACCTGGGGGGAGTGGGAGTACTTC.

The chain employs TRBV7-2 and TRBJ2-3; TRBD2 agrees at 10 bases. This CDR3 is 16 amino acids long. V trimming: 1 base; J trimming: 4 bases; junction bases outside the gene matches: 5. Germline V CDR1 and CDR2: SGHTA, FQGNSA. In nucleotides, the CDR3 is TGTGCCAGCAGCTTAGGTCCAGCGGGAGGGGCAGATACGCAGTATTTT. It is translated as CASSLGPAGGADTQYF.

Notes on this clone: This sample also contains other DNA sequences that code for the same CDR3. The rearrangement uses TRBV11-2 and TRBJ2-1; tentative D call: TRBD2 (6 bases). V was trimmed by 6 bases and J by 4 bases, leaving 10 bases between them. Looked up from germline, CDR1 is SGHAT and CDR2 is FQNNGV. The CDR3 has 13 amino acids. The CDR3 bases are TGTGCCAGCAGTTTGGGACTTTACAATGAGCAGTTCTTC. Protein: CASSLGLYNEQFF.

The rearrangement uses TRBV28 and TRBJ2-7; 8 positions match TRBD2. Germline CDR1 MDHEN, CDR2 SYDVKM. The CDR3 is 16 amino acids. J gave up 4 bases and V 3 bases, and 11 bases lay outside the gene matches. The CDR3 DNA reads as TGTGCCAGCAGTTTTCCCGAGACTAGCGCGATTTACGAGCAGTACTTC. Protein product: CASSFPETSAIYEQYF.